This T cell receptor (beta chain) derives from a study of blood T cell repertoires in COVID-19. Study background: Acute-phase and convalescent COVID-19 samples originated in the United States, Italy and Spain. In each case, the material was cDNA or gDNA derived from T cells, B-cell-depleted T cells, or PBMCs.

Assay: immunoSEQ multiplex PCR; the TCRdb copy retains only in-frame clones and omits some. The sample includes about 150,000 clones, roughly nine tenths of them seen just once. CDR3 length: 13 amino acids. V gave up 10 bases and J gave up 1 base, with 13 bases separating them. CDR1 and CDR2 from the germline V gene are MNHEY and SMNVEV (reference sequence). The sequence was collected from a human donor in a cohort sampled during active COVID-19. The sequenced sample consisted of peripheral blood. The chain combines TRBV27 with TRBJ1-1; possibly TRBD1 for D (6 bases). CDR3 nucleotide sequence: TGTGCCATCGGGGGGCAGGGGAACACTGAAGCTTTCTTT. Amino acid sequence: CAIGGQGNTEAFF.